This T cell receptor beta chain was sequenced during a study of T cells in localized non-small cell lung cancer. Using immunoSEQ multiplex PCR, the repertoire was profiled, and TCRdb retains in-frame clones only, with some absent. The sample has 60,000 to 75,000 clones, roughly 80% seen once. A remark on this clone: What it binds is not known.

Overall study findings and caveats: The study linked higher blood T cell density to longer overall survival. Exceeding tumor, uninvolved adjacent lung had the highest T cell clonality.

The TCR originated in a man aged 40 to 75 with stage II lung adenocarcinoma. The source material was PBMCs, sampled before any cancer treatment.

CDR3 sequence: CASSLAVDSNYGYTF. In nucleotides, the CDR3 is TGTGCCAGCAGCTTGGCCGTGGACAGTAACTATGGCTACACCTTC. This rearrangement joins TRBV5-4 to TRBJ1-2; D might be TRBD1 (6 bases). Germline V gene data show CDR1 as SGHNT and CDR2 as YYREEE (reference sequence). The CDR3 loop spans 15 amino acids. Trimming took off 0 bases at V and 1 base at J, with 10 bases between the two ends.